This section outlines one T cell receptor (beta chain) sequence together with its context. The data stem from a study of technical replicates of blood from a handful of donors. Sequencing used immunoSEQ multiplex PCR; TCRdb keeps in-frame clones, though not all of them. Here the sample spans over 85,000 clones, 90% to 97% being singletons. The CDR3 runs 14 residues. Germline loops: CDR1 LGHNA, CDR2 YNFKEQ. V was trimmed by 1 base and J by 2 bases, leaving 8 bases between them. Sample: T cells isolated from PBMCs. The TCR comes from a human donor in good health. This chain links TRBV4-2 with TRBJ2-5; D unclear. CDR3 in DNA: TGTGCCAGCAGCCAAGTTGGCGGTCAAGAGACCCAGTACTTC. Translation gives CASSQVGGQETQYF.